This TCR beta chain was identified in a study of shared clonotypes between healthy human individuals. Looking at the study overall: Sampling drew on donors who were two women and three men aged 18 to 49. Per donor, three plates held CD4 naive cells, three held CD4 memory, two held CD8 naive and one held CD8 memory. Study observations and caveats: Across subsets, estimated richness was generally greater for naive than for memory populations.

About this clone itself: Antigen unknown.

The sorted-subset replicate PCRs were given 200 ng DNA, which is tens of thousands of T cell genomes. Assay: immunoSEQ multiplex PCR; the TCRdb copy retains only in-frame clones and omits some. Of roughly 2 million clones in the sample, 85% to 95% were seen once. The CDR3 spans 13 residues. CDR1 MNHNY and CDR2 SVGAGI come from the germline V gene (reference sequence). V shed 5 bases and J shed 9 bases, with 16 bases lying between them. The chain links TRBV6-6 to TRBJ1-2, with D perhaps matching TRBD1 (6 bases). The sample taken for sequencing was naive CD4+ T cells sorted from blood. As for subset: CD45RA+ positively selected. This TCR was recovered from a man aged 18-30 years in good health. The CDR3 protein is CASSDPGARRYTF. The CDR3 DNA is TGTGCCAGCAGTGACCCAGGGGCTAGGCGCTACACCTTC.